This T cell receptor beta chain was obtained from a study of cytomegalovirus exposure and HLA in healthy donors. This CDR3 spans 14 amino acids. CDR1 and CDR2 from the germline V gene are LGHNA and YSLEER. With 5 bases removed from V and 0 bases from J, the gap between germline ends came to 10 bases. A remark on this clone: Its target is not known.

This PCR relied on a set of 60 Vbeta primers and 13 Jbeta primers. Original processing notes: Later, an analysis found 75 million to 100 million unique TCR beta chains, and about 10 million of these were shared. The assay was immunoSEQ multiplex PCR, and TCRdb's table has in-frame clones only and misses some. The DNA gave D and trimming, while V, J and clone size come from that table. Among about 260,000 clones listed, about 83% were seen once. Regarding the study as a whole: Several of the most significant clusters were apparently associated with common viral pathogens in a later analysis. Presence/absence comparisons presumed near-even sequencing depth among donors.

This TCR was sampled from a woman aged 40 to 50 in good health and CMV-seropositive. The V gene is TRBV4-3, the J gene TRBJ1-2, with D possibly matching TRBD1 (5 bases). The sequenced sample was PBMCs. CDR3 residues: CASSGGEPNYGYTF. Written as DNA, the CDR3 is TGCGCCAGCAGCGGAGGGGAGCCTAACTATGGCTACACCTTC.